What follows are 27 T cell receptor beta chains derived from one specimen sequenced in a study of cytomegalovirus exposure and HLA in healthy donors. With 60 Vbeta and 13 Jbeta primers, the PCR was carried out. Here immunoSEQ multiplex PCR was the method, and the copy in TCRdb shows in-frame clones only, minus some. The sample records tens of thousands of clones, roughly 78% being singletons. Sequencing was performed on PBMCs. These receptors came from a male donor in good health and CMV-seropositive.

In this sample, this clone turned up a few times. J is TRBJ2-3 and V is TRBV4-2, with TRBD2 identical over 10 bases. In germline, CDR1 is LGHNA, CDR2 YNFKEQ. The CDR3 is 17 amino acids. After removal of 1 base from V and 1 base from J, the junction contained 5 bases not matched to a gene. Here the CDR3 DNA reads TGTGCCAGCAGCCAAGCGCTAACTAGCGGGGGCACAGATACGCAGTATTTT. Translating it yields CASSQALTSGGTDTQYF.

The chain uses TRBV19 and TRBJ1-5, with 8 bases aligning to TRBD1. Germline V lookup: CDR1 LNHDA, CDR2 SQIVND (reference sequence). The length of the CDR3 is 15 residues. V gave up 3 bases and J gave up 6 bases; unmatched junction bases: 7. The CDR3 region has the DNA TGTGCCAGTAGTATTTGGGGGACAGGAATTCAGCCCCAGCATTTT. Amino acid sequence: CASSIWGTGIQPQHF.

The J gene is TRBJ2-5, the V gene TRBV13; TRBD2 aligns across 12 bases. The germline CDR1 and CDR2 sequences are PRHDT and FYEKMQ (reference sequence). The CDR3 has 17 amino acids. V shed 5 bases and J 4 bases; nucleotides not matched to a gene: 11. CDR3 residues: CASSETRTSGARETQYF. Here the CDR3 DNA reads TGTGCCAGCAGCGAGACGAGGACTAGCGGGGCCCGAGAGACCCAGTACTTC.

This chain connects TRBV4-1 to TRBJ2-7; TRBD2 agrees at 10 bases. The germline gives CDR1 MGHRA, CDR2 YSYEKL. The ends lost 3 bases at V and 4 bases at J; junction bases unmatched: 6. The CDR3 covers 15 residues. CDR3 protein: CASSQGTSVTYEQYF. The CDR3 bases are TGCGCCAGCAGCCAGGGGACTAGCGTGACATACGAGCAGTACTTC.

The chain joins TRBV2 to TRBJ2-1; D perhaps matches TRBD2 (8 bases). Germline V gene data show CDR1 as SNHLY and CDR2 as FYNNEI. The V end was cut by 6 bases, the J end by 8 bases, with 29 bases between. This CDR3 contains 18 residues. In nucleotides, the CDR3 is TGTGCCAGCAGACGACAGGGAGGTTCGGGAGGGCCTGGCGATGAGCAGTTCTTC. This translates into CASRRQGGSGGPGDEQFF.

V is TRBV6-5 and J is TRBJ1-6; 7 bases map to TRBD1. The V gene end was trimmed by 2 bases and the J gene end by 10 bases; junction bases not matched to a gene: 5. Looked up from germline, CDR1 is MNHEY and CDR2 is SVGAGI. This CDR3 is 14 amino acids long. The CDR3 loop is CASSYGTAWSPLHF. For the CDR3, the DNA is TGTGCCAGCAGTTACGGGACAGCCTGGTCACCCCTCCACTTT.

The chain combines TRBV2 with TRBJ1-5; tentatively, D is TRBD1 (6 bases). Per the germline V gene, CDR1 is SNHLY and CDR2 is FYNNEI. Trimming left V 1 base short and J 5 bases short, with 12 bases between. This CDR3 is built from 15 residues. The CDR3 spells CASSEEAGDHQPQHF. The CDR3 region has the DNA TGTGCCAGCAGTGAAGAGGCAGGGGACCATCAGCCCCAGCATTTT.

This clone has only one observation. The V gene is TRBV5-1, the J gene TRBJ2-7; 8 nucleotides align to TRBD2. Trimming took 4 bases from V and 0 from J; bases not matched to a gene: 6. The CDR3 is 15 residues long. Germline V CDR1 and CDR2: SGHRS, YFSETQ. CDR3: CASSQSGRLSYEQYF. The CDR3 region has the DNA TGCGCCAGCAGCCAAAGCGGGAGACTCTCCTACGAGCAGTACTTC.

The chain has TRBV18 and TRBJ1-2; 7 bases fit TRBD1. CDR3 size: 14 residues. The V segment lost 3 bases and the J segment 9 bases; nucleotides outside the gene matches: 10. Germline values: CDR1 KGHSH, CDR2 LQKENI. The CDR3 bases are TGTGCCAGCTCACCTTCCAGACAGGGCTGGAGCTACACCTTC. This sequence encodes CASSPSRQGWSYTF.

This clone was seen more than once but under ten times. The CDR3 reads CASRPPDSSSYEQYF. CDR3 nucleotides: TGTGCCAGCAGACCCCCCGACAGTAGCTCCTACGAGCAGTACTTC. This chain uses TRBV28 with TRBJ2-7; D is possibly TRBD1 (5 bases). Germline V gene data show CDR1 as MDHEN and CDR2 as SYDVKM. The CDR3 extends over 15 amino acids. V was pared by 6 bases and J by 0 bases, with 15 bases between.

The CDR3 DNA reads TGCGCCAGCAGTTCCACAGGGCCAGGGCATTCACCCCTCCACTTT. The encoded protein is CASSSTGPGHSPLHF. The chain joins TRBV5-1 to TRBJ1-6; possible D gene TRBD1, 6 bases. The CDR3 has 15 residues. Looked up from germline, CDR1 is SGHRS and CDR2 is YFSETQ. V lost 5 bases to trimming and J lost 8 bases, with 17 bases between them.

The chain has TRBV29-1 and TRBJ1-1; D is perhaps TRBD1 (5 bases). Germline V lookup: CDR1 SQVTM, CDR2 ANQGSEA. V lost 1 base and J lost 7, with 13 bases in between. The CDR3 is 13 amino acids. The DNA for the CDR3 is TGCAGCGTTGAAGGAAAAGGGAGGGGTGAAGCTTTCTTT. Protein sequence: CSVEGKGRGEAFF.

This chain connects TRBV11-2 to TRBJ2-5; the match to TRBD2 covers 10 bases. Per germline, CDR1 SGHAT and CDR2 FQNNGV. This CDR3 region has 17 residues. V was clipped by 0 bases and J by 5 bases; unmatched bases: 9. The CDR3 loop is CASSLDMASGRRETQYF. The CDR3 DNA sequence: TGTGCCAGCAGCTTAGATATGGCTAGCGGGAGAAGGGAGACCCAGTACTTC.

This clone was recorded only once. CDR3 nucleotide sequence: TGTGCCAGCACAACCTGGGGACAGGGCGGTAATCAGCCCCAGCATTTT. Translated: CASTTWGQGGNQPQHF. V is TRBV28 and J is TRBJ1-5, with 9 bases matching TRBD1. CDR3 size: 16 residues. The V gene's germline CDR1 is MDHEN and CDR2 SYDVKM. V lost 7 bases to trimming and J lost 4 bases; unmatched junction nucleotides: 11.

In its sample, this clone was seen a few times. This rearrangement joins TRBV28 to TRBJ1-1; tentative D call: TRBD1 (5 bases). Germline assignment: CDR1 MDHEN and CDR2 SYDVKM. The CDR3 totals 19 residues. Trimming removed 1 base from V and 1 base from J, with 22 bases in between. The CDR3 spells CASSLSPLGAGWRNTEAFF. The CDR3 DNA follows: TGTGCCAGCAGTTTATCCCCCCTTGGGGCCGGGTGGAGGAACACTGAAGCTTTCTTT. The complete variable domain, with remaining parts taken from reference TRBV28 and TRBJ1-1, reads DVKVTQSSRYLVKRTGEKVFLECVQDMDHENMFWYRQDPGLGLRLIYFSYDVKMKEKGDIPEGYSVSREKKERFSLILESASTNQTSMYLCASSLSPLGAGWRNTEAFFGQGTRLTVV.

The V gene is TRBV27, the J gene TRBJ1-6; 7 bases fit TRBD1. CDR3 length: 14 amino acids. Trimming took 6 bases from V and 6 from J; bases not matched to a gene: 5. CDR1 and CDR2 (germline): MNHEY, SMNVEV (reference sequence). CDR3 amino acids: CASSSGDSNSPLHF. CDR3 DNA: TGTGCCAGCAGCTCCGGGGACAGTAATTCACCCCTCCACTTT.

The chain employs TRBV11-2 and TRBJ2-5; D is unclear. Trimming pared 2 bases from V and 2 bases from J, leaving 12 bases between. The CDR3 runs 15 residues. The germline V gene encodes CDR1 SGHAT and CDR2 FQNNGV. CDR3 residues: CASSLLSRHQETQYF. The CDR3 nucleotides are TGTGCCAGCAGCTTACTGTCTCGACATCAAGAGACCCAGTACTTC.

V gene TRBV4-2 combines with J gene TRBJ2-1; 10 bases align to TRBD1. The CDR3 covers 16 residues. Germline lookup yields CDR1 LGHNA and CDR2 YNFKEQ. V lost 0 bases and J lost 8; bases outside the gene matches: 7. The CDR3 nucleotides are TGTGCCAGCAGCCAAGACTGGACAGGGGGGACGGATGAGCAGTTCTTC. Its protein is CASSQDWTGGTDEQFF.

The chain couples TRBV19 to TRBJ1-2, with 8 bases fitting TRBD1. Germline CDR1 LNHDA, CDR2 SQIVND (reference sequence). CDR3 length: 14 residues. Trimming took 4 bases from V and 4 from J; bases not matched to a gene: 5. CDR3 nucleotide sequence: TGTGCCAGTAGTACCCGGACAGGGTCCTATGGCTACACCTTC. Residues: CASSTRTGSYGYTF. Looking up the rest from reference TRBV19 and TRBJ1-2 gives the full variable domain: DGGITQSPKYLFRKEGQNVTLSCEQNLNHDAMYWYRQDPGQGLRLIYYSQIVNDFQKGDIAEGYSVSREKKESFPLTVTSAQKNPTAFYLCASSTRTGSYGYTFGSGTRLTVV.

The CDR3 DNA sequence: TGTGCCAGCAGTGACGGGGGGCTCTCCTACGAGCAGTACTTC. Amino acids: CASSDGGLSYEQYF. The chain uses TRBV2 and TRBJ2-7, with a tentative D call TRBD2 (7 bases). V lost 3 bases and J 0 bases, leaving 9 bases between the germline ends. Looked up from germline, CDR1 is SNHLY and CDR2 is FYNNEI. The CDR3 length is 14 residues.

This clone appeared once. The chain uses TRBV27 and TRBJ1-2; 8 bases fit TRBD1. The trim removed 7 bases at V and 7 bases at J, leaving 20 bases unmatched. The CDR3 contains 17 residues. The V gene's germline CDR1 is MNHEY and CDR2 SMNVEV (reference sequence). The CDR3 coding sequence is TGTGCCAGCACTAGGGCAGGGGGCGCAAGTATTTCCTTTGGCTACACCTTC. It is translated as CASTRAGGASISFGYTF.

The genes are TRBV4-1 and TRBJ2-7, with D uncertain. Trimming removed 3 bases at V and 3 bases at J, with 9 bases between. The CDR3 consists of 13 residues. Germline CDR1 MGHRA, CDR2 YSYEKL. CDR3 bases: TGCGCCAGCAGCCATGACACCCTCTACGAGCAGTACTTC. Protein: CASSHDTLYEQYF.

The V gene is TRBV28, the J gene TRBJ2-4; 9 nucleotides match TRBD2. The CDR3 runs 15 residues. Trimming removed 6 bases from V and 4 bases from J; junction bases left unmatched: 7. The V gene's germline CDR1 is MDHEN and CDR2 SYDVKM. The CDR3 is CASSRTSAGKNIQYF. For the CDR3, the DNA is TGTGCCAGCAGCCGGACTAGCGCCGGGAAAAACATTCAGTACTTC.

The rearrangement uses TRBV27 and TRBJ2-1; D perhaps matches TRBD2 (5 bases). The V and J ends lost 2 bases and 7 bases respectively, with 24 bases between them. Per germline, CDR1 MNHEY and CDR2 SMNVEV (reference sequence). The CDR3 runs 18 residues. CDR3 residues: CASSLGHGEVRVSNEQFF. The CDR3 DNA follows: TGTGCCAGCAGTTTAGGGCACGGGGAAGTAAGGGTCTCAAATGAGCAGTTCTTC.

CDR3 residues: CAWSVRWAGNTGELFF. The CDR3 DNA follows: TGTGCCTGGAGTGTACGGTGGGCGGGGAACACCGGGGAGCTGTTTTTT. The chain carries TRBV30 and TRBJ2-2; D perhaps matches TRBD2 (5 bases). The CDR3 has 16 residues. V lost 0 bases to trimming and J lost 1 base, with 12 bases between them. From germline, CDR1 is GTSNPN and CDR2 SVGIG (reference sequence).

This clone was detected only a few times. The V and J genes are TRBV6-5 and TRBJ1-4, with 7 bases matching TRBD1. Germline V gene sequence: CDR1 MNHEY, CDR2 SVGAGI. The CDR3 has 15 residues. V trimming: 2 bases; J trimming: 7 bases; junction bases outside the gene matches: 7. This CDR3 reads CASSYGPGGGEKLFF. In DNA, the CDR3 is TGTGCCAGCAGTTACGGGCCAGGGGGTGGTGAAAAACTGTTTTTT.

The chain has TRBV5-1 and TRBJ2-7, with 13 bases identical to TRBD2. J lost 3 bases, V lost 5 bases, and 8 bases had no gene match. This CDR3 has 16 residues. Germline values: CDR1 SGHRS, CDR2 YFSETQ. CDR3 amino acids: CASRPPGLAGHYEQYF. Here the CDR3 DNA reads TGCGCCAGCAGACCCCCGGGACTAGCGGGACACTACGAGCAGTACTTC.